The 15 T cell receptor beta chains reported below all come from one sample, sequenced in a study of T cells in Graves' hyperthyroidism and ophthalmopathy. Amplification of TCR beta CDR3 regions used RNA as the template. First-round RT-PCR of the TCR CDR3 relied on the HTBI primer set. Each CDR3 protein gets one entry after TCRdb re-called the multiplex PCR reads with MiXCR. The sample lists approximately 400,000 distinct CDR3 sequences; about 16% were seen once. What was sequenced was blood. The receptors originated from a woman younger than 45 with Graves' hyperthyroidism.

This clonotype was seen a handful of times. V usage is TRBV7-9 and J usage is TRBJ2-7; TRBD2 agrees at 10 bases. CDR1 is SEHNR, CDR2 FQNEAQ, per germline (reference sequence). Trimming took 3 bases from V and 2 from J; bases not matched to a gene: 10. This CDR3 comprises 17 residues. The CDR3 region is CASSLRLAGGSTYEQYF. The CDR3 nucleotides read TGTGCCAGCAGCTTGCGACTAGCGGGCGGGTCCACCTACGAGCAGTACTTC. Full variable domain (outside the CDR3, taken from reference TRBV7-9 and TRBJ2-7): DTGVSQNPRHKITKRGQNVTFRCDPISEHNRLYWYRQTLGQGPEFLTYFQNEAQLEKSRLLSDRFSAERPKGSFSTLEIQRTEQGDSAMYLCASSLRLAGGSTYEQYFGPGTRLTVT.

This clonotype occurred many times. The rearrangement joins TRBV5-5 to TRBJ2-3; no definite D call. Germline V gene data show CDR1 as SGHKS and CDR2 as YYEKEE (reference sequence). This CDR3 has 14 residues. V gave up 4 bases and J gave up 1 base, with 10 bases separating them. The chain's CDR3 is CASSLGFGTDTQYF. The CDR3, as DNA: TGTGCCAGCAGCCTGGGGTTTGGCACAGATACGCAGTATTTT.

V and J are TRBV28 and TRBJ2-3; D gene uncertain. This CDR3 has 14 amino acids. Trimming took 7 bases from V and 0 from J, leaving 11 bases between them. Per the germline V gene, CDR1 is MDHEN and CDR2 is SYDVKM. The CDR3 DNA follows: TGTGCCAGCACGCTATCGGTTAGCACAGATACGCAGTATTTT. Translation gives CASTLSVSTDTQYF.

The chain links TRBV7-6 to TRBJ2-3; 8 positions agree with TRBD2. Germline V lookup: CDR1 SGHVS, CDR2 FNYEAQ. Germline trimming cut 2 bases from V and 0 bases from J; bases unmatched to any gene: 4. The CDR3 contains 16 residues. The CDR3 is CASSLLAGYSTDTQYF. CDR3 bases: TGTGCCAGCAGCTTATTAGCGGGGTATAGCACAGATACGCAGTATTTT. Drawing the rest from reference TRBV7-6 and TRBJ2-3, the complete variable domain is GAGVSQSPRYKVTKRGQDVALRCDPISGHVSLYWYRQALGQGPEFLTYFNYEAQQDKSGLPNDRFSAERPEGSISTLTIQRTEQRDSAMYRCASSLLAGYSTDTQYFGPGTRLTVL.

This clonotype was recorded at least ten times. The CDR3 region is CSASSLGAATDTQYF. CDR3 coding DNA: TGCAGTGCTAGCTCTTTGGGGGCGGCCACAGATACGCAGTATTTT. J is TRBJ2-3 and V is TRBV20-1; maybe TRBD1 (6 bases). The CDR3 consists of 15 residues. The V gene lost 3 bases and the J gene lost 2 bases, with 15 bases spanning the gap. The germline V gene encodes CDR1 DFQATT and CDR2 SNEGSKA (reference sequence).

In its sample, this clonotype was seen many times. The rearrangement joins TRBV5-1 to TRBJ2-7; TRBD2 might be the D (7 bases). This CDR3 is built from 14 residues. Germline assignment: CDR1 SGHRS and CDR2 YFSETQ. V gave up 4 bases and J gave up 7 bases, with 18 bases separating them. The DNA of the CDR3 is TGCGCCAGCAGCGGGGGGGGCTTATTGGGGGAGCAGTACTTC. It specifies CASSGGGLLGEQYF. The full variable domain, with the rest looked up from reference TRBV5-1 and TRBJ2-7, is KAGVTQTPRYLIKTRGQQVTLSCSPISGHRSVSWYQQTPGQGLQFLFEYFSETQRNKGNFPGRFSGRQFSNSRSEMNVSTLELGDSALYLCASSGGGLLGEQYFGPGTRLTVT.

This clonotype was counted a single time. A much more abundant neighbour one base away suggests this may be a read error. The chain links TRBV5-1 to TRBJ2-3; TRBD1 agrees at 9 bases. The CDR3 consists of 16 residues. Germline CDR1 and CDR2: SGHRS and YFSETQ. J was trimmed by 3 bases and V by 6 bases; bases with no gene match: 11. The CDR3 nucleotides are TGCGCCAGCACTAACAGGGGGCAGACAACAACAGATACGCAGTATTTT. Its protein product is CASTNRGQTTTDTQYF. Supplemented by reference TRBV5-1 and TRBJ2-3, the full variable domain reads KAGVTQTPRYLIKTRGQQVTLSCSPISGHRSVSWYQQTPGQGLQFLFEYFSETQRNKGNFPGRFSGRQFSNSRSEMNVSTLELGDSALYLCASTNRGQTTTDTQYFGPGTRLTVL.

CDR3 amino acids: CASSVGLAGNTDTQYF. In DNA form, the CDR3 reads TGTGCCAGCAGCGTAGGTCTAGCGGGGAACACAGATACGCAGTATTTT. J is TRBJ2-3 and V is TRBV9; TRBD2 agrees at 9 bases. This CDR3 has 16 residues. V lost 0 bases to trimming and J lost 2 bases; unmatched junction nucleotides: 4. CDR1 SGDLS and CDR2 YYNGEE come from the germline V gene. The full variable domain, with the rest looked up from reference TRBV9 and TRBJ2-3, is DSGVTQTPKHLITATGQRVTLRCSPRSGDLSVYWYQQSLDQGLQFLIQYYNGEERAKGNILERFSAQQFPDLHSELNLSSLELGDSALYFCASSVGLAGNTDTQYFGPGTRLTVL.

The table lists this clonotype with a few counts. For the CDR3, the DNA is TGCGCCACCGGACAGGGGTTAAATCAGCCCCAGCATTTT. It yields the protein CATGQGLNQPQHF. The rearrangement links TRBV4-1 to TRBJ1-5; 9 nucleotides line up with TRBD1. The CDR3 extends over 13 amino acids. Germline CDR1 reads MGHRA; CDR2 reads YSYEKL. V lost 10 bases to trimming and J lost 4 bases; unmatched junction nucleotides: 5.

This chain joins TRBV4-2 and TRBJ2-1, with 9 bases fitting TRBD2. This CDR3 has 17 amino acids. V was pared by 8 bases and J by 4 bases, with 15 bases of the junction left unmatched. The germline V gene has CDR1 LGHNA and CDR2 YNFKEQ. The CDR3 DNA reads as TGTGCCAGCTTCCCCGGCGGGAGGGACGGTAGATACAATGAGCAGTTCTTC. Its translation: CASFPGGRDGRYNEQFF.

This clonotype was seen many times. J is TRBJ1-1 and V is TRBV13, with TRBD1 identical over 7 bases. CDR1 and CDR2 from the germline V gene are PRHDT and FYEKMQ (reference sequence). This CDR3 spans 14 amino acids. The ends lost 5 bases at V and 1 base at J; junction bases unmatched: 4. Here the CDR3 reads CASSPWDRNTEAFF. CDR3 coding DNA: TGTGCCAGCAGCCCCTGGGACAGGAACACTGAAGCTTTCTTT.

This clonotype has more than one count but fewer than ten. The CDR3 nucleotides are TGCGCCAGCAGCCACCACGAGGGCAGGATAGGGGAGCAGTACTTC. This sequence encodes CASSHHEGRIGEQYF. V and J are TRBV4-1 and TRBJ2-7; tentatively, D is TRBD2 (5 bases). The CDR3 has 15 residues. Germline values: CDR1 MGHRA, CDR2 YSYEKL. The V end lost 3 bases, the J end lost 7 bases, and 19 bases lay between the germline ends.

In its sample, this clonotype was seen a few times. The chain uses TRBV10-1 and TRBJ2-7, with 14 positions matching TRBD2. The J segment lost 7 bases and the V segment lost 4 bases, leaving 9 bases of the junction unmatched. This CDR3 contains 16 residues. CDR1 and CDR2 from the germline V gene are WNHNN and SYGVQD (reference sequence). The CDR3 nucleotides read TGCGCCAGCAGTGGCGGGACTAGCGGGAGCAGACGGGAGCAGTACTTC. It codes for CASSGGTSGSRREQYF.

This clonotype was observed many times. The chain is built from TRBV4-1 and TRBJ2-7; D possibly uses TRBD1 or TRBD2 (5 bases each). Germline V gives CDR1 MGHRA, CDR2 YSYEKL. The CDR3 length is 15 residues. The V and J ends lost 2 bases and 3 bases respectively, with 14 bases between them. CDR3 bases: TGCGCCAGCAGCCAAAAATCGGGGCTCCTCTACGAGCAGTACTTC. Translation gives CASSQKSGLLYEQYF.

The rearrangement links TRBV24-1 to TRBJ1-5; 7 bases are shared with TRBD1. V gave up 10 bases and J gave up 4 bases; unmatched junction bases: 3. The CDR3 is 12 amino acids. Per the germline V gene, CDR1 is KGHDR and CDR2 is SFDVKD. In DNA form, the CDR3 reads TGTGCCACACAACAGGGGAATCAGCCCCAGCATTTT. Protein product: CATQQGNQPQHF.